The 2 T cell receptor beta chains below all came from one sample that was sequenced in a study of identical twins. TCRdb ran MiXCR on the 5' RACE reads and lists one entry per CDR3 protein. Of approximately 890,000 distinct CDR3 sequences listed, roughly an eighth are singletons. The data also belong to a second study, concerning yellow fever vaccine responses in identical twins.

Input material: PBMCs. The origin of the receptors is a woman aged 18-29 years in good health.

The J gene is TRBJ2-5, the V gene TRBV20-1; TRBD2 is a possible D gene (5 bases). The germline CDR1 and CDR2 sequences are DFQATT and SNEGSKA (reference sequence). V was pared by 5 bases and J by 4 bases, with 11 bases between. The CDR3 is made up of 12 amino acids. CDR3 sequence reads: CSAQPAGETQYF. CDR3 DNA: TGCAGTGCTCAACCGGCGGGAGAGACCCAGTACTTC.

This clonotype occurred many times. V usage is TRBV9 and J usage is TRBJ2-3; 11 positions match TRBD1. The CDR3 totals 14 residues. From germline, CDR1 is SGDLS and CDR2 YYNGEE. Germline trimming cut 6 bases from V and 6 bases from J; bases unmatched to any gene: 6. CDR3 coding DNA: TGTGCCAGCACCCCGGGACAGGGGGTGGATACGCAGTATTTT. It yields the protein CASTPGQGVDTQYF.